This record covers a single T cell receptor (beta chain). These data originate in a study of regulatory T cells in long-lasting Graves disease. The time point is: newly diagnosed GD, antithyroid drugs for less than 3 months. TCR sequences were obtained from RNA taken from PBMCs. Assembly of TCR beta libraries relied on iRepertoire HTBI primers together with Arm-PCR of CDR3 regions. TCRdb independently ran MiXCR on the multiplex PCR reads; one entry per CDR3 protein. The sample has just over 600,000 distinct CDR3 sequences; approximately 15% are singletons. J was trimmed by 5 bases and V by 3 bases; bases with no gene match: 8. The CDR3 totals 14 residues. The germline gives CDR1 SGDLS, CDR2 YYNGEE. These data also formed part of another study, on T cells in Graves' hyperthyroidism and ophthalmopathy.

The chain has TRBV9 and TRBJ2-7, with 7 bases that match TRBD2. The input for sequencing was peripheral blood mononuclear cells (PBMCs), taken at new diagnosis, from a patient treated with antithyroid drugs. This receptor was taken from a woman aged 25-40 years with Graves disease. The CDR3 sequence: CASSAGGSRDEQYF. Written as DNA, the CDR3 is TGTGCCAGCAGCGCAGGCGGGAGCCGGGACGAGCAGTACTTC.